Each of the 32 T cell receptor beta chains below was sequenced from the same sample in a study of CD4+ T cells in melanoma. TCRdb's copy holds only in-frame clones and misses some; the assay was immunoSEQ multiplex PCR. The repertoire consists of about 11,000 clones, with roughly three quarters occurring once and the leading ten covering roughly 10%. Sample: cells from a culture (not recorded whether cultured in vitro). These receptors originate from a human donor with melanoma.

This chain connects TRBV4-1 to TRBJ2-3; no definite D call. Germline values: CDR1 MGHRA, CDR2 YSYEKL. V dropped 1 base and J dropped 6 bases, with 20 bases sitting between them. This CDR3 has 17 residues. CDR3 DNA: TGCGCCAGCAGCCAAGGGTTAGGGATCGGCCGCCGGGATACGCAGTATTTT. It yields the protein CASSQGLGIGRRDTQYF.

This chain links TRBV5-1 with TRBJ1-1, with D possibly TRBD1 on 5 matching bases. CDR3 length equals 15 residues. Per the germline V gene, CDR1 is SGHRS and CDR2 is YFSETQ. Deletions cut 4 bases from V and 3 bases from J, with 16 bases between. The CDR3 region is CASSLRSTVDTEAFF. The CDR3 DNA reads TGCGCCAGCAGCCTAAGGTCGACAGTGGACACTGAAGCTTTCTTT.

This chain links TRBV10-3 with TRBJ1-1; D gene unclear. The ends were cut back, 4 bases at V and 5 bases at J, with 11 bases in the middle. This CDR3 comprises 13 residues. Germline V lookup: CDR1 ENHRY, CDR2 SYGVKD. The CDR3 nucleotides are TGTGCCATCAGTGGTTATAGCTCAACTGAAGCTTTCTTT. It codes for CAISGYSSTEAFF.

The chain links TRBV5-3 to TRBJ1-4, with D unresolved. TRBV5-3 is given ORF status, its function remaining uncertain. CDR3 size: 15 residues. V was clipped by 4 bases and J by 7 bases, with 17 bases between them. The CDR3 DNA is TGTGCCAGAAGCCAAAGTAAACTGGAAGGTGAAAAACTGTTTTTT. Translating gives CARSQSKLEGEKLFF.

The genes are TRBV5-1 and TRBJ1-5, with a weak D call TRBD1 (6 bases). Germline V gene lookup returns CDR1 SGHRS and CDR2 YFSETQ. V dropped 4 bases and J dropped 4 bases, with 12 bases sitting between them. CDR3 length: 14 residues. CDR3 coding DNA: TGCGCCAGCAGCACCGGGACACCTAATCAGCCCCAGCATTTT. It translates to CASSTGTPNQPQHF.

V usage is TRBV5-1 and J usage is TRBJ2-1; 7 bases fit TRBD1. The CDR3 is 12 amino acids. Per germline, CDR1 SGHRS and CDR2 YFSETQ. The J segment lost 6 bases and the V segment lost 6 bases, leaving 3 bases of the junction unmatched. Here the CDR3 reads CASTRQGNEQFF. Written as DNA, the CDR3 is TGCGCCAGCACCCGACAGGGCAATGAGCAGTTCTTC. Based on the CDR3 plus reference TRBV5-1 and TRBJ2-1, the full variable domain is KAGVTQTPRYLIKTRGQQVTLSCSPISGHRSVSWYQQTPGQGLQFLFEYFSETQRNKGNFPGRFSGRQFSNSRSEMNVSTLELGDSALYLCASTRQGNEQFFGPGTRLTVL.

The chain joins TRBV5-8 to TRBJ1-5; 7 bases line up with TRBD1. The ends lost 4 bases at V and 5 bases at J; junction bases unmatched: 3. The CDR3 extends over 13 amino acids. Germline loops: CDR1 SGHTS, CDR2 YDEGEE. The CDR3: CASSRDRDQPQHF. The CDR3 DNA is TGTGCCAGCAGCCGTGACAGGGATCAGCCCCAGCATTTT. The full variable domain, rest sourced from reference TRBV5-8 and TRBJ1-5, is EAGVTQSPTHLIKTRGQQATLRCSPISGHTSVYWYQQALGLGLQFLLWYDEGEERNRGNFPPRFSGRQFPNYSSELNVNALELEDSALYLCASSRDRDQPQHFGDGTRLSIL.

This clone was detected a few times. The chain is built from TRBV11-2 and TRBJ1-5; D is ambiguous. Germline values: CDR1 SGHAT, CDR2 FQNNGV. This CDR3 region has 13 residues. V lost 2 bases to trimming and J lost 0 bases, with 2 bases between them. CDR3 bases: TGTGCCAGCAGCTTAAATAGCAATCAGCCCCAGCATTTT. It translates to CASSLNSNQPQHF. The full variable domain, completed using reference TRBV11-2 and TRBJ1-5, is EAGVAQSPRYKIIEKRQSVAFWCNPISGHATLYWYQQILGQGPKLLIQFQNNGVVDDSQLPKDRFSAERLKGVDSTLKIQPAKLEDSAVYLCASSLNSNQPQHFGDGTRLSIL.

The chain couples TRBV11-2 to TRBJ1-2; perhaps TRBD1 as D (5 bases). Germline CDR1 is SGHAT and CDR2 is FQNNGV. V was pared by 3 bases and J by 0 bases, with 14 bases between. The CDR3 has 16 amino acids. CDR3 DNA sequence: TGTGCCAGCAGCTTTACCCAACTCAGGGCTAACTATGGCTACACCTTC. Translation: CASSFTQLRANYGYTF.

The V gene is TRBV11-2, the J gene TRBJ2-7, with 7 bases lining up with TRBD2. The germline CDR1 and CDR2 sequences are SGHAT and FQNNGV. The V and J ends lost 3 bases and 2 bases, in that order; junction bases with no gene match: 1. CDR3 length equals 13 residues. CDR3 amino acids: CASSLGGPYEQYF. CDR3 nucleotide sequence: TGTGCCAGCAGCTTGGGAGGGCCCTACGAGCAGTACTTC.

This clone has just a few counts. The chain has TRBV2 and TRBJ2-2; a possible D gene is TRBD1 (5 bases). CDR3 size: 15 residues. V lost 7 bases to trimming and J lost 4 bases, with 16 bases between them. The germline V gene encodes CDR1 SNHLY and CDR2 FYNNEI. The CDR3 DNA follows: TGTGCCAGCACCCAAGGCCAGGGTGCCACCGGGGAGCTGTTTTTT. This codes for CASTQGQGATGELFF.

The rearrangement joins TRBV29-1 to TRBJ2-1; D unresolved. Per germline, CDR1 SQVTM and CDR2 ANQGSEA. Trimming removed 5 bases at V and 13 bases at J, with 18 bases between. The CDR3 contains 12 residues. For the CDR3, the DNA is TGCAGCGTTCCCATAATTGGCGGCCTCCAGTTCTTC. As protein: CSVPIIGGLQFF.

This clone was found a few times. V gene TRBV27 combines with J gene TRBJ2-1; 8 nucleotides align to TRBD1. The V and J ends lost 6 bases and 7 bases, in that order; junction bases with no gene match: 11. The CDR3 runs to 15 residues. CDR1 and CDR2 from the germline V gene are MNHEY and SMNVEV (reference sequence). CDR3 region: CASSVGQGAANEQFF. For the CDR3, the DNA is TGTGCCAGCAGCGTGGGGCAGGGGGCCGCTAATGAGCAGTTCTTC.

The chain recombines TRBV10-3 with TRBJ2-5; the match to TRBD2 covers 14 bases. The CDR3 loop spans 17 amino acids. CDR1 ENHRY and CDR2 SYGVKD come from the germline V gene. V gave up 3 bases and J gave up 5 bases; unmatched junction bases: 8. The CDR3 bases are TGTGCCATCAGTGAAGGACTAGCGGGGGGAGGAAAGGAGACCCAGTACTTC. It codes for CAISEGLAGGGKETQYF.

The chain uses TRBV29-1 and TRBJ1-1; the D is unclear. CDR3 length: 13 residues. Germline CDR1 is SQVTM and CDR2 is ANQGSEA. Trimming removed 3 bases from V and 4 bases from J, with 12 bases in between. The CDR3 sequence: CSVDPRDTTEAFF. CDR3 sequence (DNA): TGCAGCGTTGATCCCCGAGATACCACTGAAGCTTTCTTT. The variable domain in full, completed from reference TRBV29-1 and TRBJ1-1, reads SAVISQKPSRDICQRGTSLTIQCQVDSQVTMMFWYRQQPGQSLTLIATANQGSEATYESGFVIDKFPISRPNLTFSTLTVSNMSPEDSSIYLCSVDPRDTTEAFFGQGTRLTVV.

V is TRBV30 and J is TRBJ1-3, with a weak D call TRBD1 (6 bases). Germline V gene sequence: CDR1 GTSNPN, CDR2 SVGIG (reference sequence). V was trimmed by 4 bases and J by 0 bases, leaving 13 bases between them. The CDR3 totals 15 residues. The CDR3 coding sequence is TGTGCCTGGACCAGGGGATCAATCTCTGGAAACACCATATATTTT. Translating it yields CAWTRGSISGNTIYF.

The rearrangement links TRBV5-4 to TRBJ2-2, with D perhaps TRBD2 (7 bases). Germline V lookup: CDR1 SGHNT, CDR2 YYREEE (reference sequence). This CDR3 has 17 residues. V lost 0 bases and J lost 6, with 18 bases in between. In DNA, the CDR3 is TGTGCCAGCAGCTTGGGCGGCGGGGGCAATTACCCCGGGGAGCTGTTTTTT. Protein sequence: CASSLGGGGNYPGELFF.

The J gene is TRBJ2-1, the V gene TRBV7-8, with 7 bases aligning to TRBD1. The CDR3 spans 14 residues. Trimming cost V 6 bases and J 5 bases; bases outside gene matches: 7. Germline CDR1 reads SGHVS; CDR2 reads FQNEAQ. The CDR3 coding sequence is TGTGCCAGCAGAATCGGGACAGTAAACAATGAGCAGTTCTTC. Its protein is CASRIGTVNNEQFF.

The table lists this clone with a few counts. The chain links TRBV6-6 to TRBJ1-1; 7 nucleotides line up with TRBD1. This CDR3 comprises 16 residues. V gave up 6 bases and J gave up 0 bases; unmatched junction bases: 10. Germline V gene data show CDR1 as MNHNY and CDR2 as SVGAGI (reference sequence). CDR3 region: CASSHSRTGLNTEAFF. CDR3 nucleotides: TGTGCCAGCAGCCATTCCCGGACAGGCTTGAACACTGAAGCTTTCTTT.

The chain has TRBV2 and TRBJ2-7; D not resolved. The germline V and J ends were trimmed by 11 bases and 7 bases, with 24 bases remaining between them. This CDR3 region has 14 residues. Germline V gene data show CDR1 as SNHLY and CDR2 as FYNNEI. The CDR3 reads CAAKTTPSPVEQYF. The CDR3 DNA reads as TGTGCCGCAAAGACGACCCCGAGCCCGGTGGAGCAGTACTTC.

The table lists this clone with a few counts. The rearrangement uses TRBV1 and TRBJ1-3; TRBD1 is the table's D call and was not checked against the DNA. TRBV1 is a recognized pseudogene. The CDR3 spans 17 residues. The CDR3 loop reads CTSSQDLDRPSGNTIYF. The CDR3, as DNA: TGCACCAGCAGCCAAGATCTAGACAGGCCCTCTGGAAACACCATATATTTT.

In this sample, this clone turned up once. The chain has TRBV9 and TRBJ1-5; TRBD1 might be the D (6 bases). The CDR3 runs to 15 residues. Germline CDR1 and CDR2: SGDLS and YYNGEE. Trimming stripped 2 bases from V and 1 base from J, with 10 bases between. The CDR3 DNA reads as TGTGCCAGCAGCGTTACGGGGGCCAGCAATCAGCCCCAGCATTTT. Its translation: CASSVTGASNQPQHF.

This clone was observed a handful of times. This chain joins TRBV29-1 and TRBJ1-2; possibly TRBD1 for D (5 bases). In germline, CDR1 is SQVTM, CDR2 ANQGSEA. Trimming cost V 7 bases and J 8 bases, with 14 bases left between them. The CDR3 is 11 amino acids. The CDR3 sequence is CSGGEVGGYTF. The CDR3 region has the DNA TGCAGCGGAGGGGAGGTGGGGGGCTACACCTTC.

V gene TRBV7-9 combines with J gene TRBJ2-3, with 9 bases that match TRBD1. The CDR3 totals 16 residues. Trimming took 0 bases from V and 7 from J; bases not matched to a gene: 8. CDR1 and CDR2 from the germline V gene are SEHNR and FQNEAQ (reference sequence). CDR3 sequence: CASSLADRGYRNTQYF. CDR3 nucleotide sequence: TGTGCCAGCAGCTTAGCCGACAGGGGGTATCGGAATACGCAGTATTTT.

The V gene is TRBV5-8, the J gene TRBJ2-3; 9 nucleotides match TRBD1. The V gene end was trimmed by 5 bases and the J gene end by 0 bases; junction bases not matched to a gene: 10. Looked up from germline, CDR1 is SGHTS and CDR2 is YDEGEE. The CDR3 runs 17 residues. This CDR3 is CASSQGQGTPSTDTQYF. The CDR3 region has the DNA TGTGCCAGCAGTCAAGGACAGGGGACCCCTAGCACAGATACGCAGTATTTT.

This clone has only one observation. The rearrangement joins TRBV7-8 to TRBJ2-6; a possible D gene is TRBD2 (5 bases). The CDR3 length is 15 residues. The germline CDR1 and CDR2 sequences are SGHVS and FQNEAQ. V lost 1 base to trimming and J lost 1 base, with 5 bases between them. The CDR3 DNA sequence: TGTGCCAGCAGCTTAGGAGGGTCTGGGGCCAACGTCCTGACTTTC. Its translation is CASSLGGSGANVLTF.

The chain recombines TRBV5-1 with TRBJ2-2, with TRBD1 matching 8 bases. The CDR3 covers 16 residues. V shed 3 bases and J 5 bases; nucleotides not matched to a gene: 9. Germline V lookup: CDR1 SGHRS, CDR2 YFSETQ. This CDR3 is CASSSAGGSWTGELFF. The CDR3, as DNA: TGCGCCAGCAGCTCAGCAGGGGGCAGTTGGACCGGGGAGCTGTTTTTT.

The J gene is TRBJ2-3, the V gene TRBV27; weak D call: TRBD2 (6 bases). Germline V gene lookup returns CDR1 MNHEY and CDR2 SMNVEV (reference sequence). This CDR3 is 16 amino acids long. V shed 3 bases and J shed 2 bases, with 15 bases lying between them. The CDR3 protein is CASSFSPGLTTDTQYF. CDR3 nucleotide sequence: TGTGCCAGCAGTTTCTCTCCGGGACTGACCACAGATACGCAGTATTTT.

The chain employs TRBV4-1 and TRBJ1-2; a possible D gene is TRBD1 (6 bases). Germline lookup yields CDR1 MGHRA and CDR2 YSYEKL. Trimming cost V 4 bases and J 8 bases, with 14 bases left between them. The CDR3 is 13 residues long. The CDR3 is CASSRLYREGYTF. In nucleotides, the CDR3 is TGCGCCAGCAGCCGACTGTACAGGGAAGGCTACACCTTC.

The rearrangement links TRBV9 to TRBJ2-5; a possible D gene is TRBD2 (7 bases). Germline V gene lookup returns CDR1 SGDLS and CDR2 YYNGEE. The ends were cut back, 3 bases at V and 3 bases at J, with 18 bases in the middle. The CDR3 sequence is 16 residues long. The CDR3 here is CASSEWGGPKKETQYF. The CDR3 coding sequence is TGTGCCAGCAGCGAGTGGGGGGGCCCGAAAAAAGAGACCCAGTACTTC.

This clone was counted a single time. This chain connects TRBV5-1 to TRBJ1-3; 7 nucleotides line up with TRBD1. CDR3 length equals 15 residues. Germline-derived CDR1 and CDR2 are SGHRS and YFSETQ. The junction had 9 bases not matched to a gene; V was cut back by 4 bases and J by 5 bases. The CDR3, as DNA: TGCGCCAGCAGCGAAGGACAGGCTTGGAGAAACACCATATATTTT. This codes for CASSEGQAWRNTIYF.

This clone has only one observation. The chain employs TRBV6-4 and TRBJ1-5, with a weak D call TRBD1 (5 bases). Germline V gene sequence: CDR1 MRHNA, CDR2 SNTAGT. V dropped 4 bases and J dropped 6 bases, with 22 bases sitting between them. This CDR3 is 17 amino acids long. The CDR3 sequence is CASSVSGTPVGGQPQHF. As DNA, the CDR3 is TGTGCCAGCAGTGTGTCCGGGACGCCGGTTGGCGGTCAGCCCCAGCATTTT.